The T cell receptor beta chain described here comes from a study of blood T cell repertoires in COVID-19. Overall study context: Samples taken during acute and convalescent COVID-19 were collected in the United States, Italy and Spain. In each case, the material was cDNA or gDNA derived from T cells, B-cell-depleted T cells, or PBMCs.

The CDR3 spans 14 residues. Trimming removed 1 base at V and 1 base at J, with 6 bases between. Germline CDR1 is KGHDR and CDR2 is SFDVKD. This clone has a handful of counts. Authors' data handling: Counts of nucleated cells, estimated from reference gene primer amplification, were obtained. The protocol was immunoSEQ multiplex PCR, while the TCRdb copy is restricted to in-frame clones and leaves out a portion. D and trimming come from the DNA, and the V and J calls and clone size come from that table. The sample yields about 140,000 clones, more than 65% seen once. The sequenced sample consisted of peripheral blood. This receptor was taken from a woman between 55 and 75 years old with acute or convalescent COVID-19. This chain links TRBV24-1 with TRBJ1-1; D not certain. This CDR3 is CATSDFSPNTEAFF. The DNA of the CDR3 is TGTGCCACCAGTGATTTCTCTCCGAACACTGAAGCTTTCTTT.